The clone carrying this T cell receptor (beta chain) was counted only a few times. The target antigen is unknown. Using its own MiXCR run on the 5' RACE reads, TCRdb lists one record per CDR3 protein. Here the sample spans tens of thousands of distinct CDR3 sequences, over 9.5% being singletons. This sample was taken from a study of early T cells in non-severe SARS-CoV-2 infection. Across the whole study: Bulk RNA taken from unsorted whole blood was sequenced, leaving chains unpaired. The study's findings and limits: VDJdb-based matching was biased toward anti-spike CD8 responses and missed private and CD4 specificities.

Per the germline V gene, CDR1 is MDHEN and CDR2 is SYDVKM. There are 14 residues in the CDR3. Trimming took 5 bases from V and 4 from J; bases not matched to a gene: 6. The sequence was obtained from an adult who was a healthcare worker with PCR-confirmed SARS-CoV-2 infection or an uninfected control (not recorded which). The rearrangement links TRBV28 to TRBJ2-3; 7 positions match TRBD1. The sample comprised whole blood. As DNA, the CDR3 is TGTGCCAGCAGTCTTCCTCAGGGGGCAGATACGCAGTATTTT. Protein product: CASSLPQGADTQYF.